This T cell receptor (beta chain) was documented in a study of T-cell memory formation after mild COVID-19. MiXCR, run by TCRdb on the 5' RACE reads, gives a single entry per CDR3 protein. Of roughly 310,000 distinct CDR3 sequences listed, about 15% are singletons. This clonotype was counted between two and nine times. J gave up 1 base and V 4 bases, and 9 bases lay outside the gene matches. Looked up from germline, CDR1 is SGDLS and CDR2 is YYNGEE. The CDR3 is made up of 16 amino acids. Source material: PBMCs or a T cell subset sorted from them (not recorded which). The chain uses TRBV9 and TRBJ1-2; 8 nucleotides align to TRBD1. The clonotype comes from a young man who had mild COVID-19 (a few samples of this study predate the infection). Cell type and time point are not known. The CDR3: CASSSSGQGLNYGYTF. The CDR3 region has the DNA TGTGCCAGCAGCTCCTCCGGACAGGGACTTAACTATGGCTACACCTTC.